Detailed here is one T cell receptor (beta chain). The ends were cut back, 10 bases at V and 6 bases at J, with 18 bases in the middle. The CDR3 runs 13 residues. Germline values: CDR1 MDHEN, CDR2 SYDVKM. This specimen comes from a study of T cells in Graves' hyperthyroidism and ophthalmopathy. RNA transcripts yielded amplified TCR beta CDR3 regions. An initial round of RT-PCR targeting the TCR CDR3 relied on the HTBI primer set. TCRdb processed the multiplex PCR reads anew with MiXCR; each CDR3 protein has one entry. The repertoire holds fewer than 300,000 distinct CDR3 sequences, less than 30% seen once, with approximately 25% in the top ten.

This chain connects TRBV28 to TRBJ1-1; the D gene is possibly TRBD1 (6 bases). Input material: blood. This TCR was recovered from a middle-aged man with Graves' hyperthyroidism that later progressed to Graves' ophthalmopathy. CDR3 sequence reads: CATRGGAEPEAFF. CDR3 DNA sequence: TGTGCCACCCGAGGGGGAGCAGAGCCTGAAGCTTTCTTT.